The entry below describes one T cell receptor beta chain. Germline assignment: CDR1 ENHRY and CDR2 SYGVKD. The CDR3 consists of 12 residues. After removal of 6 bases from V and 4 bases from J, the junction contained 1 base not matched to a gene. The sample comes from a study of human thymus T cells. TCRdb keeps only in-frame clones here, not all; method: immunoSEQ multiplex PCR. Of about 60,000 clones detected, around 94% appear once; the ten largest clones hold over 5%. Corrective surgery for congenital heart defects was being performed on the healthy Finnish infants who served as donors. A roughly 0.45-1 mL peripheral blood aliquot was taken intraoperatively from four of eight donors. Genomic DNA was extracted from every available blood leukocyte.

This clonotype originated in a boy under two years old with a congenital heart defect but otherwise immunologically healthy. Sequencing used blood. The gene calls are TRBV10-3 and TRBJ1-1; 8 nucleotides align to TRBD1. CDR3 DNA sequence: TGTGCCATCAGAACAGGGGGCACTGAAGCTTTCTTT. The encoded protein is CAIRTGGTEAFF.